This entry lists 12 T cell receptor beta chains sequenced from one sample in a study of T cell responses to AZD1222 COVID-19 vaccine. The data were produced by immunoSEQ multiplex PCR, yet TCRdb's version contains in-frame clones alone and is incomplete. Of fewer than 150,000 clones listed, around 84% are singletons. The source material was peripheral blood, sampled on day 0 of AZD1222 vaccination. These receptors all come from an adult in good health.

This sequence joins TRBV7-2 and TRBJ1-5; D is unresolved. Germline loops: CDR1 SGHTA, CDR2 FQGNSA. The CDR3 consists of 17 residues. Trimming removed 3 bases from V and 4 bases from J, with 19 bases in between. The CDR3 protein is CASSFSRAGGGNQPQHF. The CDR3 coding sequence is TGTGCCAGCAGCTTTAGCCGGGCAGGAGGAGGGAATCAGCCCCAGCATTTT.

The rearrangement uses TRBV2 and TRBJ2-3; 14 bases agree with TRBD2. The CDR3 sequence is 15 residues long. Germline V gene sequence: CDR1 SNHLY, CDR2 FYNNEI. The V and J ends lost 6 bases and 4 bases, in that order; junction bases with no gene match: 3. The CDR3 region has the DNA TGTGCCAGCAGGGCGACTAGCGGGGGGGCAGATACGCAGTATTTT. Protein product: CASRATSGGADTQYF.

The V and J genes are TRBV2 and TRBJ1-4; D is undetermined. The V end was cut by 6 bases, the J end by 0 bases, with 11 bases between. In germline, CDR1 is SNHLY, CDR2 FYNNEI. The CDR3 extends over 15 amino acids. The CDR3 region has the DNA TGTGCCAGCAGCGCGGACGGGGCAACTAATGAAAAACTGTTTTTT. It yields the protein CASSADGATNEKLFF. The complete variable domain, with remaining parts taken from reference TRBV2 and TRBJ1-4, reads EPEVTQTPSHQVTQMGQEVILRCVPISNHLYFYWYRQILGQKVEFLVSFYNNEISEKSEIFDDQFSVERPDGSNFTLKIRSTKLEDSAMYFCASSADGATNEKLFFGSGTQLSVL.

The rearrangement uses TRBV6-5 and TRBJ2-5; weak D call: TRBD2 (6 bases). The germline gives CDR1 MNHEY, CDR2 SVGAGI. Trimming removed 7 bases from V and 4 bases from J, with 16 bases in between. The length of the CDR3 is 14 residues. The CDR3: CASKVWGDRETQYF. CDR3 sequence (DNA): TGTGCCAGCAAGGTATGGGGGGACCGAGAGACCCAGTACTTC.

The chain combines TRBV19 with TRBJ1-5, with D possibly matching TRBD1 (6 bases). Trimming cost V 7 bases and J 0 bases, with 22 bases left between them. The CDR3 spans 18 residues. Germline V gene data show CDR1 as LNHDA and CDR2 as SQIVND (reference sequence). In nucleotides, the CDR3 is TGTGCCAGTACCACGGGGGGACAAGCCCTTTATAGCAATCAGCCCCAGCATTTT. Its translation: CASTTGGQALYSNQPQHF.

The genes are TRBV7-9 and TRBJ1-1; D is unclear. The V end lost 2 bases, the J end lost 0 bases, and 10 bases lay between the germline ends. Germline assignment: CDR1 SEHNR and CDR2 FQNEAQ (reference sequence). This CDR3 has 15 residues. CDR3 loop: CASSLQNLLNTEAFF. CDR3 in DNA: TGTGCCAGCAGCTTACAGAACCTGCTGAACACTGAAGCTTTCTTT.

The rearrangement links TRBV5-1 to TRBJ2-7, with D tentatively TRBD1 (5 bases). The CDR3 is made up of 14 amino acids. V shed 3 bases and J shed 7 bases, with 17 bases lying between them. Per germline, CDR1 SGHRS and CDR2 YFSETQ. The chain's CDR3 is CASSSPTGATEQYF. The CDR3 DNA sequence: TGCGCCAGCAGCTCGCCGACTGGGGCAACGGAGCAGTACTTC.

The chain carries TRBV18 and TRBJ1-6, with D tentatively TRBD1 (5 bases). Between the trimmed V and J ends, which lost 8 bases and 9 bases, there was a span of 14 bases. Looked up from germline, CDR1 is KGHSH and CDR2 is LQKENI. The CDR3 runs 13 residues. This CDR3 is CASQVGPGSPLHF. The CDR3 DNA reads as TGTGCCAGCCAGGTGGGGCCTGGTTCACCCCTCCACTTT.

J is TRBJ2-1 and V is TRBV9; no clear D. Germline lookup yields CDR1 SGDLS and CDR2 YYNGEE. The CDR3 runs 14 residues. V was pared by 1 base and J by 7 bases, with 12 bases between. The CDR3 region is CASSVLTSGNEQFF. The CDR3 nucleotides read TGTGCCAGCAGCGTATTGACCTCCGGGAATGAGCAGTTCTTC. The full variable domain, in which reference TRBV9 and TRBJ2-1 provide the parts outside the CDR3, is DSGVTQTPKHLITATGQRVTLRCSPRSGDLSVYWYQQSLDQGLQFLIQYYNGEERAKGNILERFSAQQFPDLHSELNLSSLELGDSALYFCASSVLTSGNEQFFGPGTRLTVL.

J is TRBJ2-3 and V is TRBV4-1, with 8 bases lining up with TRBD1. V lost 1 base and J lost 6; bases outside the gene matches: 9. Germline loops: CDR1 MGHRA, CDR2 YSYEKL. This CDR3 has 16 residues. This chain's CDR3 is CASSQGYQGAGDTQYF. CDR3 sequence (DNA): TGCGCCAGCAGCCAAGGTTACCAGGGGGCGGGGGATACGCAGTATTTT.

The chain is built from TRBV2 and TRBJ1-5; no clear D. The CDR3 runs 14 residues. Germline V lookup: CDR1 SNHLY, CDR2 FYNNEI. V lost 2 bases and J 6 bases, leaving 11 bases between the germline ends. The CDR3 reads CASSEPGAGQPQHF. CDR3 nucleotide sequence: TGTGCCAGCAGTGAACCGGGAGCAGGTCAGCCCCAGCATTTT.

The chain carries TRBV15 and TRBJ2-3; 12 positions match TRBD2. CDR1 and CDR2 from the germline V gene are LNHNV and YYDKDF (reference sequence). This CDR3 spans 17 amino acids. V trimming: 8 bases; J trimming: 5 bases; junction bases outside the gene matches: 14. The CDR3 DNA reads TGTGCCACCTTGACTAGCGGGAGCCCCGGGGTTAGAGATACGCAGTATTTT. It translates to CATLTSGSPGVRDTQYF.